Sequencing of this TCR beta chain was carried out in a study of human T cells and chemical hapten exposure. V was shortened by 2 bases and J by 2 bases, with 15 bases between the two germline ends. In germline, CDR1 is DFQATT, CDR2 SNEGSKA (reference sequence). This CDR3 spans 15 amino acids. TCRdb called the RACE reads again in MiXCR, with one record for every CDR3 protein. The sample records 40,000 or so distinct CDR3 sequences, about 10% being singletons. This clonotype has only a few counts. Time point given: pre-sensitization, week 0. The treatment here: therapeutic diphenylcyclopropenone sensitization with weekly scalp DPC.

The chain is built from TRBV20-1 and TRBJ2-5; TRBD1 might be the D (5 bases). The material sequenced was whole blood, taken in connection with sensitization to the hapten diphenylcyclopropenone (DPC). The sequence was collected from a man aged 25 to 45 with alopecia areata. Some clones in this sample may be carry-over from other donors' samples. CDR3 protein: CSARSLSGWQETQYF. Here the CDR3 DNA reads TGCAGTGCTAGATCCTTGTCAGGGTGGCAAGAGACCCAGTACTTC.